These T cell receptor beta chains were read from a single sample in a study of blood T cell repertoires in COVID-19. Method: immunoSEQ multiplex PCR; TCRdb's copy keeps in-frame clones and lacks some. The profile shows about 76,000 clones, around 87% of them singletons. Sequenced: peripheral blood. The source is a woman of 80 years or more with active or convalescent COVID-19. The CDR3 runs from the conserved cysteine through the conserved F or W. Each record gives: clone size, V gene, D gene, CDR3 length, J gene, CDR3 protein, CDR3 DNA. D genes are given only for firm matches. Some rows have no size entry. The others give once, few or many, or a class for an expanded clone.

size: -
V: TRBV27
D: -
length: 15
J: TRBJ2-1
CDR3: CASSPLTGAYNEQFF
DNA: TGTGCCAGCTCACCTCTTACGGGGGCCTACAATGAGCAGTTCTTC

size: -
V: TRBV2
D: TRBD2
length: 12
J: TRBJ2-5
CDR3: CASSERRGAQYF
DNA: TGTGCCAGCAGTGAACGTCGGGGGGCCCAGTACTTC

size: -
V: TRBV3-1/TRBV3-2
D: -
length: 13
J: TRBJ1-1
CDR3: CASSSRGYTEAFF
DNA: TGTGCCAGCAGCTCTCGGGGGTACACTGAAGCTTTCTTT

size: -
V: TRBV6-5
D: -
length: 11
J: TRBJ2-1
CDR3: CASSYGGEQFF
DNA: TGTGCCAGCAGTTATGGCGGGGAGCAGTTCTTC

size: -
V: TRBV6-1
D: TRBD1
length: 16
J: TRBJ2-3
CDR3: CASSDPTGGYTDTQYF
DNA: TGTGCCAGCAGTGACCCGACAGGGGGCTACACAGATACGCAGTATTTT

size: -
V: TRBV3-1/TRBV3-2
D: -
length: 16
J: TRBJ1-3
CDR3: CASSHLVGASGNTIYF
DNA: TGTGCCAGCAGCCATCTTGTGGGGGCCTCTGGAAACACCATATATTTT

size: -
V: TRBV4-3
D: -
length: 16
J: TRBJ2-3
CDR3: CASSSNLDDGTDTQYF
DNA: TGCGCCAGCAGCTCTAACCTTGACGACGGGACAGATACGCAGTATTTT

size: -
V: TRBV9
D: -
length: 15
J: TRBJ1-1
CDR3: CASSPLGTEHTEAFF
DNA: TGTGCCAGCAGCCCCCTTGGGACTGAACACACTGAAGCTTTCTTT

size: -
V: TRBV9
D: TRBD1
length: 16
J: TRBJ2-1
CDR3: CASSGLTGGRYNEQFF
DNA: TGTGCCAGCAGCGGCTTAACAGGGGGACGCTACAATGAGCAGTTCTTC

size: -
V: TRBV10-3
D: TRBD2
length: 22
J: TRBJ2-3
CDR3: CAINVSGRLAGDGGQRSDTQYF
DNA: TGTGCCATCAATGTTTCAGGAAGACTAGCGGGGGATGGAGGGCAGCGATCAGATACGCAGTATTTT

size: -
V: TRBV5-5
D: -
length: 14
J: TRBJ1-5
CDR3: CASSLAGGNQPQHF
DNA: TGTGCCAGCAGCTTGGCCGGGGGGAATCAGCCCCAGCATTTT

size: -
V: TRBV20-1
D: TRBD2
length: 11
J: TRBJ2-1
CDR3: CSVPGGLEQFF
DNA: TGCAGTGTTCCGGGGGGTCTTGAGCAGTTCTTC

size: -
V: TRBV30
D: -
length: 15
J: TRBJ2-2
CDR3: CAWSRRPGNTGELFF
DNA: TGTGCCTGGAGTAGGAGACCGGGGAACACCGGGGAGCTGTTTTTT

size: once
V: TRBV7-8
D: TRBD2
length: 15
J: TRBJ2-5
CDR3: CASSLSWGLAETQYF
DNA: TGTGCCAGCAGCTTAAGTTGGGGACTAGCGGAGACCCAGTACTTC

size: -
V: TRBV7-9
D: -
length: 13
J: TRBJ1-5
CDR3: CASSLGERQPQHF
DNA: TGTGCCAGCAGCTTAGGGGAGAGGCAGCCCCAGCATTTT

size: -
V: TRBV19
D: -
length: 14
J: TRBJ2-2
CDR3: CASSWTTNTGELFF
DNA: TGTGCCAGTAGTTGGACTACGAACACCGGGGAGCTGTTTTTT

size: -
V: TRBV6-5
D: -
length: 15
J: TRBJ1-2
CDR3: CASTNPIQGDYGYTF
DNA: TGTGCCAGCACCAACCCCATACAGGGAGACTATGGCTACACCTTC

size: -
V: TRBV12-3/TRBV12-4
D: -
length: 13
J: TRBJ1-1
CDR3: CASSPQRYTEAFF
DNA: TGTGCCAGCAGTCCTCAGCGATACACTGAAGCTTTCTTT

size: -
V: TRBV19
D: -
length: 15
J: TRBJ1-2
CDR3: CASSIDPGTNYGYTF
DNA: TGTGCCAGTAGTATTGATCCAGGGACTAACTATGGCTACACCTTC

size: -
V: TRBV5-1
D: -
length: 16
J: TRBJ2-2
CDR3: CASSQRGVLNTGELFF
DNA: TGCGCCAGCAGCCAAAGGGGTGTTCTGAACACCGGGGAGCTGTTTTTT

size: -
V: TRBV7-9
D: -
length: 13
J: TRBJ1-2
CDR3: CASSLVQGSGYTF
DNA: TGTGCCAGCAGCTTAGTACAGGGTAGTGGCTACACCTTC

size: -
V: TRBV28
D: -
length: 15
J: TRBJ1-6
CDR3: CASSYLTREGSPLHF
DNA: TGTGCCAGCAGCTACCTTACGAGGGAGGGTTCACCCCTCCACTTT

size: -
V: TRBV6-5
D: -
length: 14
J: TRBJ1-3
CDR3: CASSQQDSGNTIYF
DNA: TGTGCCAGCAGTCAACAGGATTCTGGAAACACCATATATTTT

size: -
V: TRBV11-2
D: TRBD1
length: 16
J: TRBJ2-7
CDR3: CASSQGPTGQSYEQYF
DNA: TGTGCCAGCAGCCAGGGCCCAACGGGACAGTCCTACGAGCAGTACTTC